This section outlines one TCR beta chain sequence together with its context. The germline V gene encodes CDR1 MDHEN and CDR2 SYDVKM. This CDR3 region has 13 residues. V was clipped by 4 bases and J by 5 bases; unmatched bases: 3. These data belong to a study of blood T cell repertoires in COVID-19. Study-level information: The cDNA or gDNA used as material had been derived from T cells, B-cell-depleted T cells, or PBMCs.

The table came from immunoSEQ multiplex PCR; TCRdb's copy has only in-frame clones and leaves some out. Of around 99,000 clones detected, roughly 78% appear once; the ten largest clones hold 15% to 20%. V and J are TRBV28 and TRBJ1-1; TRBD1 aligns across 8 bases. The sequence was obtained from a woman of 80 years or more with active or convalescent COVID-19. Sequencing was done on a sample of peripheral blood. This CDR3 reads CASSYRGSTEAFF. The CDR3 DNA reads TGTGCCAGCAGTTACAGGGGGTCTACTGAAGCTTTCTTT.